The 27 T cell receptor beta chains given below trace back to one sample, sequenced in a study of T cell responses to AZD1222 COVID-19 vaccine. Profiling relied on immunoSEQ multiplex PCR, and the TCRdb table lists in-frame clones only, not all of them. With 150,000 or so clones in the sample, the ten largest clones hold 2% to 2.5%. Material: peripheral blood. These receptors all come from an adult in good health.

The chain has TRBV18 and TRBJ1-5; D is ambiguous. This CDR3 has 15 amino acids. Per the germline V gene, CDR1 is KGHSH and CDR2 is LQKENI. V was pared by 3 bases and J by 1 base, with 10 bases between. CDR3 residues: CASSPDRPSNQPQHF. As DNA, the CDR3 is TGTGCCAGCTCACCCGACCGGCCCAGCAATCAGCCCCAGCATTTT.

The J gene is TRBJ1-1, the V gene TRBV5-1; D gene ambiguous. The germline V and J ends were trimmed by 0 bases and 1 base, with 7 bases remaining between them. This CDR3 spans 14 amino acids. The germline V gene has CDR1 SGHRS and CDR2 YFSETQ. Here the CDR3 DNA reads TGCGCCAGCAGCTTGGAGCCACAGAACACTGAAGCTTTCTTT. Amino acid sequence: CASSLEPQNTEAFF.

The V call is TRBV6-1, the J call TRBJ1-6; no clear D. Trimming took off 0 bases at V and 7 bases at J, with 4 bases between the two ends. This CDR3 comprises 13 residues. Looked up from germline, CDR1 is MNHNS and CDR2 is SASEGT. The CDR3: CASSEAENSPLHF. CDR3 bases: TGTGCCAGCAGTGAAGCGGAGAATTCACCCCTCCACTTT.

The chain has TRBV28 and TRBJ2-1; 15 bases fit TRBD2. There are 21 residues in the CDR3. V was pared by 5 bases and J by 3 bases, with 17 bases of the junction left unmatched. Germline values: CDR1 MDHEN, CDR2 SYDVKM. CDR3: CASSPNAGTSGGINFYNEQFF. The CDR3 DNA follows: TGTGCCAGCAGTCCCAACGCCGGGACTAGCGGGGGGATAAACTTCTACAATGAGCAGTTCTTC.

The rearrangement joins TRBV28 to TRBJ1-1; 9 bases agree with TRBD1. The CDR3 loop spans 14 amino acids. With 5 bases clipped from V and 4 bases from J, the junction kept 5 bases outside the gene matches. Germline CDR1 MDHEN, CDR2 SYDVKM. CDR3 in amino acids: CASSRTGEGTEAFF. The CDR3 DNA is TGTGCCAGCAGTCGGACAGGGGAAGGCACTGAAGCTTTCTTT.

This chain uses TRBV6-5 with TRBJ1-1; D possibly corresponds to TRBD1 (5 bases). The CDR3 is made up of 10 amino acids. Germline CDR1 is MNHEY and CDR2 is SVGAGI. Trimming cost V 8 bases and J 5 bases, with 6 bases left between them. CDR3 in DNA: TGTGCCAGCGGGGGGACTGAAGCTTTCTTT. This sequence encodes CASGGTEAFF.

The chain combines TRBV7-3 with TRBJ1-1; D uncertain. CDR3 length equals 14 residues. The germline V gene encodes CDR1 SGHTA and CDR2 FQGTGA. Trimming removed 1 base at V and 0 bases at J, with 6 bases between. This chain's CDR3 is CASSLNGLNTEAFF. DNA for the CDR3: TGTGCCAGCAGCTTAAACGGATTGAACACTGAAGCTTTCTTT.

CDR3 loop: CASSPEVVDTQYF. For the CDR3, the DNA is TGCGCCAGCAGCCCGGAGGTGGTAGATACGCAGTATTTT. V usage is TRBV5-1 and J usage is TRBJ2-3, with a possible D match to TRBD2 (5 bases). With 4 bases removed from V and 5 bases from J, the gap between germline ends came to 11 bases. From germline, CDR1 is SGHRS and CDR2 YFSETQ. The CDR3 sequence is 13 residues long.

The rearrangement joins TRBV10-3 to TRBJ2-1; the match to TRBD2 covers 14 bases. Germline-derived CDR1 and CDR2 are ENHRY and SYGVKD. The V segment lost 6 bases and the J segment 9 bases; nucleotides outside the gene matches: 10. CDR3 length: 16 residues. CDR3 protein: CAIRTGTSGGSGEQFF. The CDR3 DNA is TGTGCCATCAGGACCGGGACTAGCGGGGGTTCGGGTGAGCAGTTCTTC.

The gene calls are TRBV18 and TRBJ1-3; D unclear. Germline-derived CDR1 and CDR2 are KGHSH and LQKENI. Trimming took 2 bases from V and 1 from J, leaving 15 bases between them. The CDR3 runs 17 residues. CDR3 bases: TGTGCCAGCTCACCATACCCGCCCGGACGTTCTGGAAACACCATATATTTT. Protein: CASSPYPPGRSGNTIYF.

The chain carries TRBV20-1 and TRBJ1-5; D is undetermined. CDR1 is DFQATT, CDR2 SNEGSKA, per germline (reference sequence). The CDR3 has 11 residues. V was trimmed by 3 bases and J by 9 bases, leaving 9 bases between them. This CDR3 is CSASLDGPQHF. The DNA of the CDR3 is TGCAGTGCTAGTCTGGACGGGCCCCAGCATTTT.

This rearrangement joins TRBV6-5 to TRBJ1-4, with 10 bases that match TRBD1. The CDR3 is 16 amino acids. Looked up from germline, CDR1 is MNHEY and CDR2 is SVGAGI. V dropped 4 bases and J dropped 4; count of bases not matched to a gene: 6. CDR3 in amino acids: CASSFTWTGGNEKLFF. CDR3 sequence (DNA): TGTGCCAGCAGTTTCACCTGGACAGGGGGTAATGAAAAACTGTTTTTT.

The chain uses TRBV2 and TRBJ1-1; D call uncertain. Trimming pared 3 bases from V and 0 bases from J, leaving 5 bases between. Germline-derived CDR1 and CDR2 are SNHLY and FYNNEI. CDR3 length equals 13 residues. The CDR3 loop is CASSDEVNTEAFF. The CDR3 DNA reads TGTGCCAGCAGTGATGAGGTGAACACTGAAGCTTTCTTT.

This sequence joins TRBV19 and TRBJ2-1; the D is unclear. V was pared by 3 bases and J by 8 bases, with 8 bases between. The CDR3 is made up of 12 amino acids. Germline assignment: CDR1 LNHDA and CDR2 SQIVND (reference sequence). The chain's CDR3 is CASSMYEDEQFF. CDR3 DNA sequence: TGTGCCAGTAGTATGTATGAGGATGAGCAGTTCTTC.

The CDR3 nucleotides read TGTGCCAGCAGCTTAGGAGGACTAGCGGGGCCTAACAATGAGCAGTTCTTC. As protein: CASSLGGLAGPNNEQFF. This rearrangement joins TRBV7-7 to TRBJ2-1, with 12 bases lining up with TRBD2. Germline CDR1 SSHAT, CDR2 FNYEAQ (reference sequence). The ends lost 1 base at V and 5 bases at J; junction bases unmatched: 6. CDR3 length: 17 amino acids.

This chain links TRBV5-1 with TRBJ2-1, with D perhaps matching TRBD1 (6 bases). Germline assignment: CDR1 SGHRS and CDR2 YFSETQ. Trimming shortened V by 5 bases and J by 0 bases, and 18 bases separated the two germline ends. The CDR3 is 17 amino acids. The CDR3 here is CASRTGHGMSSYNEQFF. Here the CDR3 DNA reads TGCGCCAGCAGGACGGGACACGGTATGAGCTCCTACAATGAGCAGTTCTTC.

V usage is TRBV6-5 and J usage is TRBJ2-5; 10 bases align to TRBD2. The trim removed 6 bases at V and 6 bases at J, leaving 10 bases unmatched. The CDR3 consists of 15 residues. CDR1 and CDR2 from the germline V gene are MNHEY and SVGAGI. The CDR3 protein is CASRRTSGVPKTQYF. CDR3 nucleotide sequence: TGTGCCAGCAGGCGGACTAGCGGCGTCCCAAAGACCCAGTACTTC.

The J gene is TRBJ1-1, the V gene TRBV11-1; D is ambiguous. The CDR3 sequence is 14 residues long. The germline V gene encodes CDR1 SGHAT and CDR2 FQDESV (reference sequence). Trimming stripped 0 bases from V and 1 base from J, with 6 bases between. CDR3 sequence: CASSLAFRNTEAFF. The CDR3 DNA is TGTGCCAGCAGCTTAGCGTTCAGGAACACTGAAGCTTTCTTT.

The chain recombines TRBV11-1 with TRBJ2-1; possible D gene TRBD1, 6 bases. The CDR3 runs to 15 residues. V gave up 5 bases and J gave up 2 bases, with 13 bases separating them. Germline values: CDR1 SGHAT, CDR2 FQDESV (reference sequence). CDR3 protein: CASSQGLITYNEQFF. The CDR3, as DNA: TGTGCCAGCAGCCAGGGGCTTATAACCTACAATGAGCAGTTCTTC.

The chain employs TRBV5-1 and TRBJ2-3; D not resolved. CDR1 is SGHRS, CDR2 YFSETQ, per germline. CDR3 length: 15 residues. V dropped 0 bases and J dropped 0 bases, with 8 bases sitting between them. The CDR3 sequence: CASSLVFSSTDTQYF. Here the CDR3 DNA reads TGCGCCAGCAGCTTGGTTTTCTCTAGCACAGATACGCAGTATTTT.

The CDR3 DNA reads TGTGCCAGCAGCCAGCAAGGGTATACGCAGTATTTT. It codes for CASSQQGYTQYF. The rearrangement links TRBV14 to TRBJ2-3; unclear D gene. The V gene lost 3 bases and the J gene lost 7 bases, with 8 bases spanning the gap. This CDR3 is 12 amino acids long. Germline CDR1 SGHDN, CDR2 FVKESK. The variable domain in full, with the rest retrieved from reference TRBV14 and TRBJ2-3, is EAGVTQFPSHSVIEKGQTVTLRCDPISGHDNLYWYRRVMGKEIKFLLHFVKESKQDESGMPNNRFLAERTGGTYSTLKVQPAELEDSGVYFCASSQQGYTQYFGPGTRLTVL.

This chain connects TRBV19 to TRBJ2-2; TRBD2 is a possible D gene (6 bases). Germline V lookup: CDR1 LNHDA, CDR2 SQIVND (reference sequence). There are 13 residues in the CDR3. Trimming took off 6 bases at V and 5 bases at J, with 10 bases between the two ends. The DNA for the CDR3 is TGTGCCAGTAGAATGGCGGGAACCGGGGAGCTGTTTTTT. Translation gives CASRMAGTGELFF.

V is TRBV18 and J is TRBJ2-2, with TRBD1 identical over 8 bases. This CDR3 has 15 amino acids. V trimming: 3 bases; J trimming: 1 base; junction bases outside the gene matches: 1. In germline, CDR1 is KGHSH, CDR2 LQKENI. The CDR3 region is CASSPGTGNTGELFF. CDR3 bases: TGTGCCAGCTCACCCGGGACAGGGAACACCGGGGAGCTGTTTTTT.

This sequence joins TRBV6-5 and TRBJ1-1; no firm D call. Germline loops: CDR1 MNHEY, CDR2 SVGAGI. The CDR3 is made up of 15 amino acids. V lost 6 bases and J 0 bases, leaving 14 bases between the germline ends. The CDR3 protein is CASSFSHLMNTEAFF. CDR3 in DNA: TGTGCCAGCAGCTTCTCACATCTCATGAACACTGAAGCTTTCTTT.

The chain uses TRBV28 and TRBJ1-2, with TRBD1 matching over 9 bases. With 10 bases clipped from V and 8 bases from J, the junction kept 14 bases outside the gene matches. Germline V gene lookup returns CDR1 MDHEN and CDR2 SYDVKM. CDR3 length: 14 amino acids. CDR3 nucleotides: TGTGCCACCTGGGACAGGGCCTGGCTAGGCGGCTACACCTTC. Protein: CATWDRAWLGGYTF.

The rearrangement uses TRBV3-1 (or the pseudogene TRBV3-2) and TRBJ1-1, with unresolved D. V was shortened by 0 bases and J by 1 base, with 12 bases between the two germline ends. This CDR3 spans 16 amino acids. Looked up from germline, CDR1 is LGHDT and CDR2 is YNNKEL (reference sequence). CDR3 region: CASSQDRRVGNTEAFF. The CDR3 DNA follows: TGTGCCAGCAGCCAAGATAGGCGGGTTGGGAACACTGAAGCTTTCTTT.

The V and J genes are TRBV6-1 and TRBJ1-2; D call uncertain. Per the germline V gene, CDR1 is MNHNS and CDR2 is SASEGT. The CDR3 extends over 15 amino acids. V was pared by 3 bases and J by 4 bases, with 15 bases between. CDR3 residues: CASSEPGQLFYGYTF. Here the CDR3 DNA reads TGTGCCAGCAGTGAGCCTGGGCAGCTATTCTATGGCTACACCTTC.